What follows describes a single T cell receptor beta chain. Its specificity is unknown. Trimming stripped 3 bases from V and 4 bases from J, with 7 bases between. The CDR3 spans 13 residues. In germline, CDR1 is MNHNS, CDR2 SASEGT. The record originates from a study of cytomegalovirus exposure and HLA in healthy donors. Study as a whole: In a previous analysis, nearly 120 million unique TCR beta sequences were found from about 190 million T cells. General study points: In an earlier analysis, productive rearrangement rates for most beta V segments clustered near 87% or 30%.

The PCR made use of 60 Vbeta and 13 Jbeta primers. The data were produced by immunoSEQ multiplex PCR, yet TCRdb's version contains in-frame clones alone and is incomplete. Of 180,000 or so clones in the sample, about 75% were seen once. The sequenced sample was PBMCs. The rearrangement uses TRBV6-1 and TRBJ2-1; weak D call: TRBD1 (5 bases). This receptor was obtained from a man aged 35 to 55 in good health and CMV-seropositive. CDR3 residues: CASSETAYNEQFF. The CDR3 nucleotides are TGTGCCAGCAGTGAGACAGCTTACAATGAGCAGTTCTTC.